The 21 T cell receptor beta chains given below trace back to one sample, sequenced in a study of blood T cell repertoires in COVID-19. Some clones are missing from TCRdb's copy, which holds only in-frame ones; the method was immunoSEQ multiplex PCR. The profile shows under 45,000 clones, around 85% of them singletons. Input material: peripheral blood. Receptors originate from a man aged 40-55 years with active COVID-19.

This rearrangement joins TRBV30 to TRBJ2-7, with 11 nucleotides matching TRBD2. Trimming removed 1 base from V and 0 bases from J; junction bases left unmatched: 2. CDR3 length: 15 residues. CDR1 and CDR2 from the germline V gene are GTSNPN and SVGIG (reference sequence). The CDR3 region is CAWSGGLADSYEQYF. CDR3 in DNA: TGTGCCTGGAGTGGGGGACTAGCGGACTCCTACGAGCAGTACTTC.

This chain links TRBV27 with TRBJ1-2, with TRBD1 matching 9 bases. CDR1 MNHEY and CDR2 SMNVEV come from the germline V gene (reference sequence). V shed 5 bases, J shed 3 bases, and the junction held 7 bases outside the gene matches. The CDR3 runs to 15 residues. CDR3 in amino acids: CASSTYRDRDYGYTF. The CDR3, as DNA: TGTGCCAGCAGTACTTACCGGGACAGGGACTATGGCTACACCTTC.

The rearrangement joins TRBV9 to TRBJ1-3; D gene uncertain. The V end was cut by 0 bases, the J end by 0 bases, with 7 bases between. Per germline, CDR1 SGDLS and CDR2 YYNGEE. The CDR3 extends over 15 amino acids. The CDR3 region has the DNA TGTGCCAGCAGCGTAGAAGCTAGCTCTGGAAACACCATATATTTT. It translates to CASSVEASSGNTIYF.

A note on this clone: The sample holds other DNA sequences that translate to the same CDR3. This chain connects TRBV27 to TRBJ1-2; 8 bases align to TRBD1. Germline CDR1 reads MNHEY; CDR2 reads SMNVEV (reference sequence). J gave up 4 bases and V 0 bases, and 1 base lay outside the gene matches. This CDR3 region has 14 residues. Written as DNA, the CDR3 is TGTGCCAGCAGTTTATCAGGACAGGGCTATGGCTACACCTTC. Translating gives CASSLSGQGYGYTF.

The rearrangement links TRBV5-1 to TRBJ1-6; no reliable D call. The CDR3 is made up of 14 amino acids. CDR1 is SGHRS and CDR2 is YFSETQ in the germline V gene. Between the trimmed V and J ends, which lost 0 bases and 9 bases, there was a span of 10 bases. CDR3 sequence reads: CASSLGGRSSPLHF. CDR3 sequence (DNA): TGCGCCAGCAGCTTGGGAGGTAGAAGTTCACCCCTCCACTTT.

This chain connects TRBV5-1 to TRBJ2-3, with 7 nucleotides matching TRBD2. The CDR3 sequence is 14 residues long. Germline CDR1 reads SGHRS; CDR2 reads YFSETQ. The junction had 6 bases not matched to a gene; V was cut back by 7 bases and J by 1 base. CDR3 protein: CASSNLAGTDTQYF. CDR3 DNA: TGCGCCAGCTCCAATCTAGCGGGCACAGATACGCAGTATTTT.

The chain links TRBV6-5 to TRBJ2-7; 12 bases agree with TRBD2. This CDR3 has 14 residues. The germline gives CDR1 MNHEY, CDR2 SVGAGI. V lost 6 bases to trimming and J lost 4 bases; unmatched junction nucleotides: 4. CDR3 in amino acids: CASRTSGSWYEQYF. CDR3 in DNA: TGTGCCAGCAGGACTAGCGGGAGCTGGTACGAGCAGTACTTC.

The chain carries TRBV28 and TRBJ2-7, with TRBD1 identical over 8 bases. Losses at the gene ends were 2 bases for V and 3 bases for J; bases not matched to a gene: 9. Germline lookup yields CDR1 MDHEN and CDR2 SYDVKM. The CDR3 length is 16 residues. The CDR3 DNA follows: TGTGCCAGCAGTTTAGGCAGGGGGCCGGGGAACTACGAGCAGTACTTC. Translated, it gives CASSLGRGPGNYEQYF.

The chain joins TRBV19 to TRBJ1-1; the D is unclear. There are 13 residues in the CDR3. Trimming stripped 4 bases from V and 0 bases from J, with 6 bases between. Germline CDR1 and CDR2: LNHDA and SQIVND (reference sequence). DNA of the CDR3: TGTGCCAGTAGTACACAGATGAACACTGAAGCTTTCTTT. Its protein is CASSTQMNTEAFF.

The CDR3 reads CASSRDRGPYNSPLHF. The DNA for the CDR3 is TGCGCCAGCAGCAGGGACAGGGGCCCCTATAATTCACCCCTCCACTTT. This sequence joins TRBV4-1 and TRBJ1-6, with 10 bases fitting TRBD1. This CDR3 has 16 amino acids. V lost 5 bases and J lost 2; bases outside the gene matches: 3. Germline CDR1 and CDR2: MGHRA and YSYEKL.

The rearrangement uses TRBV6-1 and TRBJ2-5, with 10 bases fitting TRBD2. Germline CDR1 is MNHNS and CDR2 is SASEGT. Trimming took 2 bases from V and 0 from J; bases not matched to a gene: 0. The CDR3 is 15 residues long. The chain's CDR3 is CASSELAGDQETQYF. The CDR3 DNA reads TGTGCCAGCAGTGAACTAGCGGGAGACCAAGAGACCCAGTACTTC.

V is TRBV28 and J is TRBJ2-1, with D possibly being TRBD1 (5 bases). This CDR3 has 13 residues. V was trimmed by 7 bases and J by 8 bases, leaving 15 bases between them. CDR1 MDHEN and CDR2 SYDVKM come from the germline V gene. The CDR3 here is CASTPLGRDEQFF. CDR3 nucleotide sequence: TGTGCCAGCACCCCGTTGGGCAGGGATGAGCAGTTCTTC. The full variable domain, completed using reference TRBV28 and TRBJ2-1, is DVKVTQSSRYLVKRTGEKVFLECVQDMDHENMFWYRQDPGLGLRLIYFSYDVKMKEKGDIPEGYSVSREKKERFSLILESASTNQTSMYLCASTPLGRDEQFFGPGTRLTVL.

The chain joins TRBV5-1 to TRBJ2-3, with 10 bases fitting TRBD2. V shed 4 bases and J 2 bases; nucleotides not matched to a gene: 13. CDR3 length: 18 residues. CDR1 is SGHRS and CDR2 is YFSETQ in the germline V gene. CDR3 nucleotides: TGCGCCAGCAGCCCGGGGCTAGCGGGAGAGCTAAACACAGATACGCAGTATTTT. Translated, it gives CASSPGLAGELNTDTQYF.

This chain joins TRBV27 and TRBJ1-1; unclear D gene. Germline V gene data show CDR1 as MNHEY and CDR2 as SMNVEV (reference sequence). Between the trimmed V and J ends, which lost 5 bases and 1 base, there was a span of 11 bases. The CDR3 contains 14 residues. The CDR3 protein is CASSLAWGNTEAFF. CDR3 sequence (DNA): TGTGCCAGCAGTCTAGCCTGGGGGAACACTGAAGCTTTCTTT.

V usage is TRBV5-4 and J usage is TRBJ2-1, with 9 bases lining up with TRBD2. The CDR3 consists of 17 residues. With V trimmed by 0 bases and J by 3 bases, 7 bases remained unmatched. Germline CDR1 is SGHNT and CDR2 is YYREEE (reference sequence). CDR3 region: CASSLGGSGRLYNEQFF. In DNA, the CDR3 is TGTGCCAGCAGCTTGGGTGGTAGCGGGAGACTCTACAATGAGCAGTTCTTC.

This chain connects TRBV28 to TRBJ1-2; a weak D match, TRBD1 (6 bases). CDR1 and CDR2 from the germline V gene are MDHEN and SYDVKM. CDR3 length: 12 amino acids. V was trimmed by 5 bases and J by 8 bases, leaving 12 bases between them. This chain's CDR3 is CASSLTGRGYTF. The DNA of the CDR3 is TGTGCCAGCAGTCTCACAGGGCGCGGCTACACCTTC.

The genes are TRBV19 and TRBJ2-3; D is undetermined. The germline V and J ends were trimmed by 7 bases and 0 bases, with 11 bases remaining between them. Germline V gene data show CDR1 as LNHDA and CDR2 as SQIVND (reference sequence). The CDR3 length is 14 residues. The CDR3 loop is CASTPSQSTDTQYF. Here the CDR3 DNA reads TGTGCCAGTACCCCGTCGCAGAGCACAGATACGCAGTATTTT.

The V gene is TRBV6-2 or TRBV6-3, the J gene TRBJ2-5, with 10 bases identical to TRBD2. The CDR3 extends over 16 amino acids. Germline V gives CDR1 MNHEY, CDR2 SVGEGT. J gave up 5 bases and V 4 bases, and 10 bases lay outside the gene matches. The CDR3 nucleotides read TGTGCCAGCAGTTTGGGGACGGTGGGACTAGCGGAGACCCAGTACTTC. Protein product: CASSLGTVGLAETQYF.

This clone came up once. V and J are TRBV2 and TRBJ2-1, with D perhaps matching TRBD1 (6 bases). Germline V gene sequence: CDR1 SNHLY, CDR2 FYNNEI. Trimming left V 7 bases short and J 4 bases short, with 14 bases between. This CDR3 has 14 residues. The CDR3 sequence is CASKRPGTYNEQFF. For the CDR3, the DNA is TGTGCCAGCAAGCGACCGGGGACATACAATGAGCAGTTCTTC.

The chain combines TRBV5-1 with TRBJ1-1; D unclear. Germline V gives CDR1 SGHRS, CDR2 YFSETQ. Trimming shortened V by 0 bases and J by 3 bases, and 15 bases separated the two germline ends. CDR3 length: 16 amino acids. The CDR3 DNA sequence: TGCGCCAGCAGCTTGGAGTTGCCGACTCGAGACACTGAAGCTTTCTTT. Its protein product is CASSLELPTRDTEAFF.

This clone has a single count. The chain joins TRBV14 to TRBJ1-4; 8 bases line up with TRBD1. Germline V lookup: CDR1 SGHDN, CDR2 FVKESK. V gave up 4 bases and J gave up 8 bases; unmatched junction bases: 6. The CDR3 consists of 14 residues. The CDR3 loop reads CASSLTGVREKLFF. CDR3 nucleotide sequence: TGTGCCAGCAGCCTGACAGGGGTACGAGAAAAACTGTTTTTT.